These T cell receptor beta chains were read from a single sample in a study of CD8+ T cells in alopecia areata. Using immunoSEQ multiplex PCR, the repertoire was profiled, and TCRdb retains in-frame clones only, with some absent. The sample comprises 100,000 to 130,000 clones, roughly 64% of which are singletons, and 20% to 25% rests with the top ten. Material for sequencing was CD8+ T cells sorted from blood. These receptors originate from a human donor in good health. CDR3s include the opening cysteine and the closing phenylalanine or tryptophan. D genes are given only for firm matches. Size values are once, few and many counts, or a class for expanded clones, and some rows have none.

cdr3_aa,cdr3_nt,v_call,j_call,d_call,clone_size
CASSQGRPSYNEQFF,TGTGCCAGCAGCCAGGGGAGACCCTCCTACAATGAGCAGTTCTTC,TRBV14,TRBJ2-1,NA,few
CSVPRRGGHGYTF,TGCAGCGTTCCCCGGCGAGGGGGGCATGGCTACACCTTC,TRBV29-1,TRBJ1-2,NA,NA
CASTHGLAGVETQYF,TGCGCCAGCACCCACGGACTAGCGGGGGTGGAGACCCAGTACTTC,TRBV5-1,TRBJ2-5,TRBD2,NA
CALQRGASDTQYF,TGTGCCCTCCAGCGGGGGGCCTCAGATACGCAGTATTTT,TRBV7-9,TRBJ2-3,TRBD2,few
CASRFDRDVRNTEAFF,TGTGCCAGTAGATTCGACAGGGATGTAAGGAACACTGAAGCTTTCTTT,TRBV19,TRBJ1-1,TRBD1,NA
CSASHAYEQYF,TGCAGTGCTAGTCATGCCTACGAGCAGTACTTC,TRBV20-1,TRBJ2-7,NA,NA
CASSYHYMGTEAFF,TGTGCCAGCAGTTACCATTACATGGGCACTGAAGCTTTCTTT,TRBV6-5,TRBJ1-1,NA,once
CASSNGRGGSEQFF,TGTGCCAGCAGTAATGGGCGGGGGGGCAGTGAGCAGTTCTTC,TRBV6-6,TRBJ2-1,TRBD2,NA
CASSHSGTAYEQYF,TGCGCCAGCAGCCATTCCGGGACAGCCTACGAGCAGTACTTC,TRBV4-1,TRBJ2-7,TRBD1,NA
CASSYSFEPAYYEQYF,TGTGCCAGCAGTTACTCGTTTGAGCCAGCATACTACGAGCAGTACTTC,TRBV6-5,TRBJ2-7,NA,NA